This T cell receptor beta chain originates from a study of CD8 T cells in Susac syndrome (dated by TCRdb to the late 2010s). Study-level background: Repertoire sequencing was used to test whether CD8+ T cell activation and differentiation in Susac syndrome was antigen driven. Findings and caveats that apply to the study as a whole: The study acknowledged that relatively few individuals were included in the TCR sequencing and HLA analysis.

RNA was extracted using the RNeasy kit, and about 0.5 to 1 ug of the RNA was reverse transcribed with random hexamers. The immunoSEQ multiplex PCR assay, covering 54 Vbeta and 13 Jbeta segments, was used to amplify TCR beta CDR3 regions. PCR amplification bias was corrected by using a synthetic template baseline for primer optimization and computational correction. The study's own analysis went as follows. Only productive sequences were kept, with reads annotated to V, D and J genes according to IMGT and analyzed in immunoSEQ Analyzer. Clonality was calculated as one minus the Shannon entropy normalized by log2 of the number of productive unique sequences. For each patient and control, public and private clones were evaluated among the 100 most prevalent clones. Clones were defined as Susac-specific if absent from the healthy and MS cohorts, from 1052 published viral clones and from other ImmuneACCESS disease sequences. TCRdb trimmed public reads at Q25 via fastp, called clones via MiXCR and kept in-frame beta chains. Entries that share a CDR3 protein sequence are merged under the most common genes and DNA. TCRdb's processing, not the authors', yielded these V and J calls. Within this sample are fewer than 250,000 distinct CDR3 sequences, with roughly 92% of them counted one time only. Around 0.096% of the sample is in the top ten clones.

Peripheral blood CD8+ and CD4+ T cells from healthy donors, Susac syndrome patients and multiple sclerosis patients were profiled using high-throughput TCR beta sequencing. Healthy donors were included as age- and sex-matched controls. Bulk CD8+ and CD4+ T cells were purified magnetically by negative isolation, whereas CD8+ TEMRA cells were enriched by FACS. Blood was collected in EDTA tubes and processed within 24 hours, with PBMCs isolated through density gradient centrifugation. PBMCs intended for TCR sequencing were cryopreserved in liquid nitrogen and thawed later in a water bath at 37 degrees C. Purity of sorted or isolated CD4+, CD8+ and CD8+ TEMRA cells was at least 90%. As to this clonotype: Its antigen remains undetermined. The sample holds no much larger clone one base away, and base qualities are not on file.

V drops 5 bases and J drops 11 bases, leaving 19 bases in between. The CDR3 runs 15 residues from the cysteine to the phenylalanine. Only the CDR3 part of the read is kept: 45 bases, read in frame from the first base. CDR1 and CDR2 (SEHNR, FQNEAQ) derive from the germline V gene (reference sequence). Here the chain combines TRBV7-9 and TRBJ1-6; the D segment could be TRBD1, given 6 matching bases. The material sequenced was CD4+ T cells from PBMCs. The sequence was obtained from a human donor in good health. At the DNA level, the sequence is TGTGCCAGCAGCCGGGCCGACAGGCCCCGGACACCCCTCCACTTT. This codes for CASSRADRPRTPLHF.